This entry is about one T cell receptor (beta chain). As yet, its antigen is unknown. This entry comes from a study of beta chain features in type 1 diabetes. Across the whole study: Healthy donors and patients showed comparable age, gender and cell yields. Across all samples, about 100 million sorted cells were examined.

Study-wide results and caveats: PCR might favor shorter templates, equally in patients and controls. Patients with Type 1 diabetes showed moderately but significantly shorter TCRB CDR3s in all four CD4+ subsets. Across patients, naive, central memory and Treg TCRB repertoires exhibited apparently greater similarity than was observed across healthy donors.

CDR3 length equals 11 residues. CDR1 and CDR2 from the germline V gene are SQVTM and ANQGSEA. Investigators reverse transcribed all isolated RNA, so they sequenced expressed TCRB transcripts. Produced via immunoSEQ multiplex PCR; TCRdb's table is partial and in-frame only. The sample lists a few hundred thousand clones, roughly a quarter occurring once. The sample consisted of naive CD4+ T cells from blood. The sequence came from a woman in her twenties or thirties with type 1 diabetes. The chain employs TRBV29-1 and TRBJ1-1, with D maybe TRBD1 (5 bases). The CDR3 bases are TGCATGGGGGGGTCGGAAACTGAAGCTTTCTTT. Its translation: CMGGSETEAFF.